The subject of this entry is one T cell receptor beta chain. No cognate antigen has been identified for it. No much larger clone exists at a distance of one base, and base qualities are not known. Explained via the paper, the treatment or condition label denotes: 19 received Ad26.COV2.S at low or high dose, single or two shots; roughly 5 received placebo; per-sample allocation not given. For vaccine and placebo recipients, the sequenced repertoires came from samples collected on day 63 after the first injection. Between 29 July and 7 August 2020, Cohort 1b enrolled some 25 adults aged 18-55 years at one site in Boston, USA. Ad26.COV2.S was a replication-incompetent adenovirus type 26 vector that expressed a prefusion-stabilized SARS-CoV-2 spike protein derived from the original Wuhan strain. The sample originates from a study of Ad26.COV2.S vaccination and SARS-CoV-2 variants (dated by TCRdb to the early 2020s). About the study as a whole: Donors in the vaccine arm were drawn from COV1001, a phase I-IIa trial of Ad26.COV2.S in healthy adults that was multicentre, randomized, double-blind and placebo-controlled. Trial participants were randomized into five groups of five: low-dose or high-dose Ad26.COV2.S given once or twice, or placebo on both occasions. The TCR-sequenced set comprised around 30 samples: roughly 19 Ad26.COV2.S vaccine recipients, 5 placebo recipients and 8 SARS-CoV-2 convalescent individuals. Blinding of investigators to trial group allocation was maintained during experiments and outcome assessment. Ad26.COV2.S was administered intramuscularly at a dose of 5x10^10 or 1x10^11 viral particles, either as one shot or as two shots given 56 days apart. The specificity and breadth of SARS-CoV-2-reactive T cell receptors after Ad26.COV2.S vaccination were assessed by TCRbeta repertoire sequencing.

The CDR3 holds 16 amino acids from the cysteine to the phenylalanine. The read is trimmed to its CDR3 DNA, 48 bases read in frame from base 1. Trimming costs V 0 bases and J 6 bases, and their ends lie 14 bases apart. CDR1 and CDR2 were assigned from the germline V gene (reference sequence) as MNHNY and SVGAGI. Results and caveats for the whole study, not just this receptor: The study was not powered to compare responses between vaccine doses or regimens. Higher spike-specific TCR breadth was observed in Ad26.COV2.S recipients than in placebo recipients (P = 0.0014). After vaccination, substantial breadth of spike-specific CD8+ and CD4+ T cell responses was reported. The authors noted that total T cell responses may have been underestimated by the TCR breadth and depth analyses. Vaccine and placebo recipients had comparable non-spike TCR breadth, which fits with the vaccine containing only spike.

The immunoSEQ Assay was used to sequence TCRbeta CDR3 regions. After extraction, genomic DNA underwent amplification by bias-controlled multiplex PCR, followed by high-throughput sequencing. Per the original workflow: To quantify the absolute abundance of every unique TCRbeta CDR3 region, sequences were collapsed and filtered. T cell fraction was estimated by normalization of TCRbeta template counts to usable DNA, with usable DNA being measured through amplification of reference genes present in all nucleated cells. Repertoire TCRs were annotated as SARS-CoV-2-specific when V gene, CDR3 amino acid sequence and J gene were exactly matched to a known reactive TCR set. The reference SARS-CoV-2 TCR set came from MIRA and was filtered for enrichment in COVID-19-positive ImmuneCODE repertoires, removing public or cross-reactive TCRs. Using the MIRA antigens, annotated TCRs were further analysed by specific ORF or by position within an ORF. Breadth was defined as annotated unique rearrangements over total unique productive rearrangements; depth was the summed frequency of those rearrangements. TCR breadth was compared between groups using two-sided Wilcoxon rank-sum tests. Here the immuneACCESS table is served through TCRdb, limited to in-frame sequences with V and J called. Missing clones are a known gap in these copies; in checked studies unresolved V genes cover under half, and the rest lacks a known reason. That table gives V, J and clone size, and the DNA gave D and trimming. The sample profile shows about 400,000 clones; 70% to 90% of them were found once. The ten biggest clones cover approximately 3.7% of the sample.

This TCR derives from a person between 18 and 59 years old who received the Ad26.COV2.S COVID-19 vaccine or a placebo. Source: peripheral blood, taken in a trial of Ad26.COV2.S vaccine versus placebo. The sequence links TRBV6-6 to TRBJ2-2; the D gene cannot be named for sure. The DNA sequence is as follows: TGTGCCAGCAGTTACTCGTACTCAAGAAGTCCCGGGGAGCTGTTTTTT. It is translated as CASSYSYSRSPGELFF.